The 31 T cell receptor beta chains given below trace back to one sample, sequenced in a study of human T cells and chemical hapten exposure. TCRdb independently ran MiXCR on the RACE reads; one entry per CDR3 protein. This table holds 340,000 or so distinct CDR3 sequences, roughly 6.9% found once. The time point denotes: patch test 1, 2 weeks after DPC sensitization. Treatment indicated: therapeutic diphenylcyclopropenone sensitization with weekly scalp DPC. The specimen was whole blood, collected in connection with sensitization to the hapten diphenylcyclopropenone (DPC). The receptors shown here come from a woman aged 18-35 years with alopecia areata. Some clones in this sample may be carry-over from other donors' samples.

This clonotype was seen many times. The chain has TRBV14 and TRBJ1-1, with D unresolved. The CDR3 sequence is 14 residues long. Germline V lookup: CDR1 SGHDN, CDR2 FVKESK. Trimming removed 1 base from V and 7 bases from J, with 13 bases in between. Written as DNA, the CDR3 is TGTGCCAGCAGCCAAGTTAAGACGGCCCGTGAAGCTTTCTTT. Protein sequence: CASSQVKTAREAFF.

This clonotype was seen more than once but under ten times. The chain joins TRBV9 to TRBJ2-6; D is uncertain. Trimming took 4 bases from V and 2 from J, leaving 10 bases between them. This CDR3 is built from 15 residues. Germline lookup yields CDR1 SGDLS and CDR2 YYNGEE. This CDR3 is CASSPRATGANVLTF. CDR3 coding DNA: TGTGCCAGCAGCCCCCGGGCGACTGGGGCCAACGTCCTGACTTTC.

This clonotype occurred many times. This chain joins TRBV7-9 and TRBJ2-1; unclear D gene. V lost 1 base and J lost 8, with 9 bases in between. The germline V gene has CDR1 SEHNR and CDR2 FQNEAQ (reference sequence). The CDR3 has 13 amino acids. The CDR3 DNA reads TGTGCCAGCAGCTTAGGTCCAGTGGATGAGCAGTTCTTC. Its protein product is CASSLGPVDEQFF.

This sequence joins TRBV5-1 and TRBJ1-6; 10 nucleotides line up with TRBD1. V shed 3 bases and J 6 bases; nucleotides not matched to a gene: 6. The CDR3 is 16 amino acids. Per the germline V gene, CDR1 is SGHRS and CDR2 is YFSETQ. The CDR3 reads CASSSGTGVGNSPLHF. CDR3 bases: TGCGCCAGCAGCTCCGGGACAGGGGTTGGTAATTCACCCCTCCACTTT.

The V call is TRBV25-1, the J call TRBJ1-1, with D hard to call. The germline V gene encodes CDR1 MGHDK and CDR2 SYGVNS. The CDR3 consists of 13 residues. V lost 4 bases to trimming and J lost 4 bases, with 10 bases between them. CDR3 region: CASSVGYATEAFF. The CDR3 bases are TGTGCCAGCAGTGTAGGGTATGCCACTGAAGCTTTCTTT.

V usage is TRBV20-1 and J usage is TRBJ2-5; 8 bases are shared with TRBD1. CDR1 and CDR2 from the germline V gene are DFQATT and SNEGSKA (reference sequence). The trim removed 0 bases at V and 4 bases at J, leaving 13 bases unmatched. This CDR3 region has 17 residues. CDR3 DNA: TGCAGTGCTAGAGATGCCCGTCGGACAGGGCGTGGAGAGACCCAGTACTTC. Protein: CSARDARRTGRGETQYF.

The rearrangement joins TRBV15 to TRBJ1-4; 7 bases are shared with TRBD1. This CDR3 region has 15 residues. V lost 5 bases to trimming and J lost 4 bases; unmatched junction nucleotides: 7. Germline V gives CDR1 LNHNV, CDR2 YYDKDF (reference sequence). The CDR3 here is CATSFRTGLNEKLFF. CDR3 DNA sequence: TGTGCCACCAGCTTCCGGACAGGACTTAATGAAAAACTGTTTTTT.

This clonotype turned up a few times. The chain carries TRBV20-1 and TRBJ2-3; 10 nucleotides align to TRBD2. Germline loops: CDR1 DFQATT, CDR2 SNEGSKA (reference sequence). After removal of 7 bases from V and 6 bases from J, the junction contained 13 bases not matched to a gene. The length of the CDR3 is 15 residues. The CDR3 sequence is CSDSRVSGGMDTQYF. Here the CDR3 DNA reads TGCAGTGATAGTCGTGTTAGCGGGGGGATGGATACGCAGTATTTT.

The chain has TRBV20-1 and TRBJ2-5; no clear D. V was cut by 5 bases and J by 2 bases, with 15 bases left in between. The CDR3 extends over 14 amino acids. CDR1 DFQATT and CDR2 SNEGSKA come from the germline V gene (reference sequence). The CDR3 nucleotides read TGCAGTGCTCCACGGTTGGGTCTTCAAGAGACCCAGTACTTC. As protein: CSAPRLGLQETQYF.

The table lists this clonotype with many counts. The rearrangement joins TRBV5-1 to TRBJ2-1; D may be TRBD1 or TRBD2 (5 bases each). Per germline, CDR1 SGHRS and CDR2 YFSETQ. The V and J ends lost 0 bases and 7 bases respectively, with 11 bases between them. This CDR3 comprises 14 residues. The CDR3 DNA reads TGCGCCAGCAGCTTGGTCCTAGCAGGGAATGAGCAGTTCTTC. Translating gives CASSLVLAGNEQFF.

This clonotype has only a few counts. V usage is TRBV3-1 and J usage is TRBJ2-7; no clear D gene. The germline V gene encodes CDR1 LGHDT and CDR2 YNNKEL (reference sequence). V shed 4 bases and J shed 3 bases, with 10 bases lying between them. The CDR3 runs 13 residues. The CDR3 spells CASSRSGLYEQYF. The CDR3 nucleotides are TGTGCCAGCAGCCGCTCAGGCCTCTACGAGCAGTACTTC.

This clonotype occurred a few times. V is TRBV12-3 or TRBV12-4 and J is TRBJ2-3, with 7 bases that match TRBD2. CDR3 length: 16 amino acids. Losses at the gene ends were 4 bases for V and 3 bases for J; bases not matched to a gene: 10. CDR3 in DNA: TGTGCCAGCAGTTCCCACCGGGAGGCCCTAACAGATACGCAGTATTTT. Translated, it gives CASSSHREALTDTQYF.

The CDR3 region has the DNA TGCGCCAGCAGCTCTCAGGGGCTCCAAGAGACCCAGTACTTC. Translated, it gives CASSSQGLQETQYF. This chain links TRBV5-1 with TRBJ2-5; TRBD1 is a possible D gene (6 bases). V was cut by 3 bases and J by 1 base, with 10 bases left in between. This CDR3 is 14 amino acids long. Germline-derived CDR1 and CDR2 are SGHRS and YFSETQ.

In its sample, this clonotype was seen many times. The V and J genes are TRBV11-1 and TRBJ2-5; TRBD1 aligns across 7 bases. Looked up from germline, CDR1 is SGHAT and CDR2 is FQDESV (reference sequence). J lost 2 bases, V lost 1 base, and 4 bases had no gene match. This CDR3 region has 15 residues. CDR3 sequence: CASSLVGQEQETQYF. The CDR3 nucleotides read TGTGCCAGCAGCTTAGTAGGACAGGAGCAAGAGACCCAGTACTTC.

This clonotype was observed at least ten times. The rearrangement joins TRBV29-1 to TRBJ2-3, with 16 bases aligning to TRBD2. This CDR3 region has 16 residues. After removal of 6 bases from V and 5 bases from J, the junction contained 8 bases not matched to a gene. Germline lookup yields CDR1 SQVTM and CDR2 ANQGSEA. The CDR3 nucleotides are TGCAGCGTACCCATGGGGACTAGCGGGGGGGGAGATACGCAGTATTTT. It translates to CSVPMGTSGGGDTQYF.

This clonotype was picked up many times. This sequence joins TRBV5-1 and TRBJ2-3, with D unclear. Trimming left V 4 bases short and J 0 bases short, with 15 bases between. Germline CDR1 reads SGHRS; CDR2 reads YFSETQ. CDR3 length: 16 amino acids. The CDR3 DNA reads TGCGCCAGCAGCCCGGATAGATCATCTAGCACAGATACGCAGTATTTT. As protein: CASSPDRSSSTDTQYF.

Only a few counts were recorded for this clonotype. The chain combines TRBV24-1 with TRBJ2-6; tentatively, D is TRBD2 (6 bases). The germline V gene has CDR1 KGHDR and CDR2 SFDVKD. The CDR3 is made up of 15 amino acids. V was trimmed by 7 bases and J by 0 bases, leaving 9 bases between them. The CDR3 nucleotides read TGTGCCACCAGGGGCGGGGACTCTGGGGCCAACGTCCTGACTTTC. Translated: CATRGGDSGANVLTF.

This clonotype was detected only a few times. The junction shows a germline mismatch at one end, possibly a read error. CDR3 sequence (DNA): TGTGCTAGCAGCCCCCTGGGCGTACAAGAGACCCAGTACTTC. This gives the protein CASSPLGVQETQYF. The gene calls are TRBV7-7 and TRBJ2-5; D not certain. CDR3 size: 14 residues. Germline V lookup: CDR1 SSHAT, CDR2 FNYEAQ (reference sequence).

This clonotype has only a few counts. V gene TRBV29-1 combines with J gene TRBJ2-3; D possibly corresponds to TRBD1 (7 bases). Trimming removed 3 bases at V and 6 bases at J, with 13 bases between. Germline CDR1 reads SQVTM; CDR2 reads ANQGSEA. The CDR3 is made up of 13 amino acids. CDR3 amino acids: CSVDSGGQDTQYF. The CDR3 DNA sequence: TGCAGCGTTGACTCAGGGGGGCAGGATACGCAGTATTTT.

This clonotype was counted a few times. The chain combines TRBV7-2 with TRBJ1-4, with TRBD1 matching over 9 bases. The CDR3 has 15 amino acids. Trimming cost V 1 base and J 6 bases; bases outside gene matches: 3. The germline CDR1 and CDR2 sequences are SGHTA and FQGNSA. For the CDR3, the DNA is TGTGCCAGCAGCTTAGAGGGACAGGGCCATGAAAAACTGTTTTTT. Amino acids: CASSLEGQGHEKLFF.

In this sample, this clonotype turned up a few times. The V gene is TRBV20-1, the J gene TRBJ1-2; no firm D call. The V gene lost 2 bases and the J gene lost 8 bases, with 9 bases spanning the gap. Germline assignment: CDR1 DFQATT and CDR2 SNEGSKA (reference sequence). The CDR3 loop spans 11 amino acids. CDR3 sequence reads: CSARNLGGYTF. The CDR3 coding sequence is TGCAGTGCTAGAAATCTAGGGGGCTACACCTTC.

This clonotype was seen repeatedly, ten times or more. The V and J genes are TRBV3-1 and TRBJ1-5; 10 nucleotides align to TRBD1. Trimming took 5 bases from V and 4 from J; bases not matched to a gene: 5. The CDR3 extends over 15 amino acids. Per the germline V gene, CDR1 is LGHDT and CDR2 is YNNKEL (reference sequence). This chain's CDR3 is CASSSGTGENQPQHF. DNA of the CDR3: TGTGCCAGCAGCTCCGGGACAGGGGAAAATCAGCCCCAGCATTTT.

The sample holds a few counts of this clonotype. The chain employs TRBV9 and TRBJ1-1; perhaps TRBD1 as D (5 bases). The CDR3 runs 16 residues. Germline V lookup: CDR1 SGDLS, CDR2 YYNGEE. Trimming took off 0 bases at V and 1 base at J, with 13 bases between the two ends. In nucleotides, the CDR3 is TGTGCCAGCAGCGTAGTGTCGGCCGGGACGAACACTGAAGCTTTCTTT. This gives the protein CASSVVSAGTNTEAFF. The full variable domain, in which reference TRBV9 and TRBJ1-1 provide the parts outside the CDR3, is DSGVTQTPKHLITATGQRVTLRCSPRSGDLSVYWYQQSLDQGLQFLIQYYNGEERAKGNILERFSAQQFPDLHSELNLSSLELGDSALYFCASSVVSAGTNTEAFFGQGTRLTVV.

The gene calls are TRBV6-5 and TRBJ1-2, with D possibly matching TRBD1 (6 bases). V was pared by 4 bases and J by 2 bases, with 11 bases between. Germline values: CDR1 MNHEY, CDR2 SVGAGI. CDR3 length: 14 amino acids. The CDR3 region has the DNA TGTGCCAGCAGTTTTCTGCAGGGGAACTATGGCTACACCTTC. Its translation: CASSFLQGNYGYTF.

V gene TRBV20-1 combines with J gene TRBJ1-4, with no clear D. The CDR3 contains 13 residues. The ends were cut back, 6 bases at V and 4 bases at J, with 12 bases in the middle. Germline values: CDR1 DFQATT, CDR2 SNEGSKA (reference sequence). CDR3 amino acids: CSALGFLNEKLFF. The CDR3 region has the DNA TGCAGTGCACTGGGCTTCCTTAATGAAAAACTGTTTTTT.

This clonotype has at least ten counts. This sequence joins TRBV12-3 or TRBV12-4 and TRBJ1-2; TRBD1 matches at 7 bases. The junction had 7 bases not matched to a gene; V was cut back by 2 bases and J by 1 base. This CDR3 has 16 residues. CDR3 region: CASSLPGQSVNYGYTF. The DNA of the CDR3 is TGTGCCAGCAGTTTACCGGGACAGAGTGTTAACTATGGCTACACCTTC.

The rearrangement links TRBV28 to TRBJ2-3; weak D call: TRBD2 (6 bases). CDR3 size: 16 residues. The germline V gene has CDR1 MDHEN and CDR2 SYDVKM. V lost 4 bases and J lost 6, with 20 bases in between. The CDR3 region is CASSYPGASEYDTQYF. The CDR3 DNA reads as TGTGCCAGCAGTTACCCCGGGGCTAGCGAGTACGATACGCAGTATTTT.

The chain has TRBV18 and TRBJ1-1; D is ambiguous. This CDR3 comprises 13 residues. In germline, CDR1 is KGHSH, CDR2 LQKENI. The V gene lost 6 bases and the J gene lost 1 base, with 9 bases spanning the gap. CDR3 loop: CASSDGENTEAFF. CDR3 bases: TGTGCCAGCTCCGATGGGGAGAACACTGAAGCTTTCTTT. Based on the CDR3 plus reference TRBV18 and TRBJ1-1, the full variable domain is NAGVMQNPRHLVRRRGQEARLRCSPMKGHSHVYWYRQLPEEGLKFMVYLQKENIIDESGMPKERFSAEFPKEGPSILRIQQVVRGDSAAYFCASSDGENTEAFFGQGTRLTVV.

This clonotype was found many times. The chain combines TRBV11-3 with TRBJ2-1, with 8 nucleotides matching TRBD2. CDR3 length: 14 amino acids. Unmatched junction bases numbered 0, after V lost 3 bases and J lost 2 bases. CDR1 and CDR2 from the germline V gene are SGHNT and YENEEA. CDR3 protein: CASSFSGAYNEQFF. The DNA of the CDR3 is TGTGCCAGCAGCTTTAGCGGGGCCTACAATGAGCAGTTCTTC.

CDR3 sequence: CASSGRDRLGYTF. The CDR3 DNA sequence: TGTGCCAGCAGTGGCCGGGACAGACTAGGCTACACCTTC. The chain couples TRBV6-5 to TRBJ1-2; TRBD1 agrees at 7 bases. V lost 5 bases to trimming and J lost 8 bases; unmatched junction nucleotides: 8. The germline gives CDR1 MNHEY, CDR2 SVGAGI. The CDR3 runs 13 residues.

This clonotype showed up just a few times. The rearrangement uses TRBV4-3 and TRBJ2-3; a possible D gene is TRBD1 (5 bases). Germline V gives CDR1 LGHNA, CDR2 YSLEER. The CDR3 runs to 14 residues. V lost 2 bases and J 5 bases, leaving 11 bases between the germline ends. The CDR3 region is CASSQRRQQDTQYF. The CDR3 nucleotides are TGCGCCAGCAGCCAAAGGCGACAGCAAGATACGCAGTATTTT.